The clone carrying this T cell receptor (beta chain) has a count of ten or more. As yet, its antigen is unknown. The TCR beta CDR3 regions underwent amplification using RNA transcripts as the source. Carried out on the TCR CDR3, a first-round RT-PCR used the HTBI primer set. Using its own MiXCR run on the multiplex PCR reads, TCRdb lists one record per CDR3 protein. The sample has approximately 400,000 distinct CDR3 sequences, roughly 14% seen once. Ophthalmopathy cases scored 3 or more on the Clinical Activity Score and 4 or more on NOSPECS grade, with duration below 3 months. This entry is derived from a study of T cells in Graves' hyperthyroidism and ophthalmopathy. Study in general: Staff took peripheral blood when the initial diagnosis was made, before any treatment began. General observations from the study: Stable hyperthyroidism was separated from ophthalmopathy by a model based on 13 V-J features. Most expanded thyroid clonotypes above 0.001 also appeared in blood.

The CDR3 has 15 amino acids. In germline, CDR1 is MNHNS, CDR2 SASEGT. V shed 5 bases, J shed 4 bases, and the junction held 8 bases outside the gene matches. The chain uses TRBV6-1 and TRBJ2-3; 8 bases agree with TRBD2. The receptor was isolated from a woman in her 30s with Graves' ophthalmopathy. Sequencing input: blood. CDR3 residues: CASSYRWTSSDTQYF. As DNA, the CDR3 is TGTGCCAGCAGTTATAGGTGGACTAGCTCAGATACGCAGTATTTT.